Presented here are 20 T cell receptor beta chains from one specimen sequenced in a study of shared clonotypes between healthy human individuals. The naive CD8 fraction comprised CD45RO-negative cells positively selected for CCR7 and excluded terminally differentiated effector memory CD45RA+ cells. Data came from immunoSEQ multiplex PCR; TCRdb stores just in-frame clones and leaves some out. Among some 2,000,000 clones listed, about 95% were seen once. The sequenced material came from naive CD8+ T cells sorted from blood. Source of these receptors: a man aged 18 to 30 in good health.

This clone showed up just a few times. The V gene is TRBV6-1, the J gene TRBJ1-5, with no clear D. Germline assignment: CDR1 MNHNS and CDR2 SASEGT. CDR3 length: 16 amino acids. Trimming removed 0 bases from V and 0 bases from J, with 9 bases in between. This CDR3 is CASSEALAVSNQPQHF. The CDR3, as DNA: TGTGCCAGCAGTGAAGCGCTCGCAGTTAGCAATCAGCCCCAGCATTTT.

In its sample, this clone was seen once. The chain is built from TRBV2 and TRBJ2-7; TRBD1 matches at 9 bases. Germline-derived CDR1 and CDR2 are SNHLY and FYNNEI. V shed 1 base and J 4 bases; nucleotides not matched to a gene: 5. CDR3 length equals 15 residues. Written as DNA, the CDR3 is TGTGCCAGCAGTGAAGAAGGGGACAGGGCATACGAGCAGTACTTC. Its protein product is CASSEEGDRAYEQYF.

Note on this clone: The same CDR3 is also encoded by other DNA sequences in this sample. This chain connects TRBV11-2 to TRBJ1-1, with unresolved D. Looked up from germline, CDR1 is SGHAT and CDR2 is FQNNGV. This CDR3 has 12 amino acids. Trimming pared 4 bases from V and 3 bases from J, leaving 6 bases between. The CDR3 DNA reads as TGTGCCAGCAGCTCGTCCTACACTGAAGCTTTCTTT. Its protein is CASSSSYTEAFF.

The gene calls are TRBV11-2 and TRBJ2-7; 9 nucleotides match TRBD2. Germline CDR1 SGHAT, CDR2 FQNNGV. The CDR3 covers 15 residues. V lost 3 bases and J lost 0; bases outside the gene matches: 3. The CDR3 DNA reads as TGTGCCAGCAGCTTTAGCGGGGGAAGCTCCTACGAGCAGTACTTC. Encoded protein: CASSFSGGSSYEQYF.

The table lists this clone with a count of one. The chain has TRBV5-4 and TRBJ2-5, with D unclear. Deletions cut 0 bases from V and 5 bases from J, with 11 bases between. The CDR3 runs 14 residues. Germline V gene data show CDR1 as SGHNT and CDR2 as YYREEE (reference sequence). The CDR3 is CASSLVGLRETQYF. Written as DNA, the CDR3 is TGTGCCAGCAGCTTGGTGGGGTTAAGGGAGACCCAGTACTTC.

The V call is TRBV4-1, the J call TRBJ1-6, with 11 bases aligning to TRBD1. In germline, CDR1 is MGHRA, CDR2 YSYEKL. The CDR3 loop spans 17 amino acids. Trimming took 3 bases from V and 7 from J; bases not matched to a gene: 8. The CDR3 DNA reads TGCGCCAGCAGCCAGGACGGACAGGGGGCATGGAATTCACCCCTCCACTTT. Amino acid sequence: CASSQDGQGAWNSPLHF.

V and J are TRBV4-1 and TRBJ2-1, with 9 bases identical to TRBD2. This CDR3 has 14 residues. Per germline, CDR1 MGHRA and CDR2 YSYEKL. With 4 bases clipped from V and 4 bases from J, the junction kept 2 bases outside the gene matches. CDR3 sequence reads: CASSLREGYNEQFF. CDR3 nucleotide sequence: TGCGCCAGCAGCCTGCGGGAGGGGTACAATGAGCAGTTCTTC.

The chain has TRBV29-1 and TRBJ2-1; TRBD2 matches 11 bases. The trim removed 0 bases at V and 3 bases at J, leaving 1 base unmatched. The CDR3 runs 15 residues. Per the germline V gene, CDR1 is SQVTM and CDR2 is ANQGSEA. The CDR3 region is CSVEEGTSGYNEQFF. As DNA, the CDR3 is TGCAGCGTTGAAGAAGGGACTAGCGGCTACAATGAGCAGTTCTTC.

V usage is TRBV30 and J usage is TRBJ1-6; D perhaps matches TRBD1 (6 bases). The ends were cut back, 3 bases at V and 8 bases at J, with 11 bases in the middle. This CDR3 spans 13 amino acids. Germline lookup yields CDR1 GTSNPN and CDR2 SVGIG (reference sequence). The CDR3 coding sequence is TGTGCCTGGAGGCTGGACAGTCATTCACCCCTCCACTTT. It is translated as CAWRLDSHSPLHF.

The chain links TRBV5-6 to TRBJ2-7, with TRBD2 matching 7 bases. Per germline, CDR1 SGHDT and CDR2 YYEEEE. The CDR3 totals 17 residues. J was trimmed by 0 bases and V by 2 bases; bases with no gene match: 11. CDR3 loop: CASSLLYGGISSYEQYF. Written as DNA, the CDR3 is TGTGCCAGCAGCTTATTGTACGGGGGGATCAGCTCCTACGAGCAGTACTTC.

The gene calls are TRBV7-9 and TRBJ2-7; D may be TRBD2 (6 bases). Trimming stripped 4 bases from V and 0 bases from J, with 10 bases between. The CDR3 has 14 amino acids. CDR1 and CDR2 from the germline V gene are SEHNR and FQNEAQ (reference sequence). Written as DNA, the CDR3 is TGTGCCAGCAGCTCATGGGACTTCTCCTACGAGCAGTACTTC. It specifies CASSSWDFSYEQYF.

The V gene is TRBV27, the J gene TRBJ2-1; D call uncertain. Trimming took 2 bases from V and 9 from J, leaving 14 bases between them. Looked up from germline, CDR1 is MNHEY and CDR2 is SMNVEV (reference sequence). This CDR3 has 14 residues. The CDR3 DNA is TGTGCCAGCAGTTTAGGAAGTGGTACTTTTGAGCAGTTCTTC. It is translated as CASSLGSGTFEQFF.

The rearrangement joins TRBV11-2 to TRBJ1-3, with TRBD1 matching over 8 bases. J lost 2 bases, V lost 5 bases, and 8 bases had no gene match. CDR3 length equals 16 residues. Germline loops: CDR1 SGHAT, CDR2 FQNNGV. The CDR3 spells CASSAGTGGTGNTIYF. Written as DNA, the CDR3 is TGTGCCAGCAGCGCAGGGACAGGCGGTACTGGAAACACCATATATTTT.

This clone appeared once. The DNA of the CDR3 is TGTGCCAGCAGCTACTTGACGTTAAGGTCAACTAATGAAAAACTGTTTTTT. Protein sequence: CASSYLTLRSTNEKLFF. The rearrangement joins TRBV2 to TRBJ1-4, with unresolved D. The ends were cut back, 6 bases at V and 0 bases at J, with 17 bases in the middle. CDR1 is SNHLY and CDR2 is FYNNEI in the germline V gene. CDR3 size: 17 residues.

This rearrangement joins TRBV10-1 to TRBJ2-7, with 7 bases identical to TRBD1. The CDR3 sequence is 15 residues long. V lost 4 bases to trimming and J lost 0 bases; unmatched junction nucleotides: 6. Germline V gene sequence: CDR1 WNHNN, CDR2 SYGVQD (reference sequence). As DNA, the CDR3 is TGCGCCAGCAGTGGGGAGACAGGGAGCTCCTACGAGCAGTACTTC. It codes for CASSGETGSSYEQYF.

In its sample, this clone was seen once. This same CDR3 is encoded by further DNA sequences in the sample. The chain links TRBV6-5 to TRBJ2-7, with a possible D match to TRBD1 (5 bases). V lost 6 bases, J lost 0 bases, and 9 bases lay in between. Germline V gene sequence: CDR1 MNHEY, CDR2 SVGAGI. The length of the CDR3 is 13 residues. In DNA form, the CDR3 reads TGTGCCAGCAGCTACAGGCTCTCCTACGAGCAGTACTTC. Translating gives CASSYRLSYEQYF.

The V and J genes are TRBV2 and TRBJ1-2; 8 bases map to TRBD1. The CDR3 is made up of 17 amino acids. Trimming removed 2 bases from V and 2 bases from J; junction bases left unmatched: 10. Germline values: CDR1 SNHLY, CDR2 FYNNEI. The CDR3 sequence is CASSEFGQGILNYGYTF. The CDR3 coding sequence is TGTGCCAGCAGTGAATTCGGACAGGGTATATTAAACTATGGCTACACCTTC.

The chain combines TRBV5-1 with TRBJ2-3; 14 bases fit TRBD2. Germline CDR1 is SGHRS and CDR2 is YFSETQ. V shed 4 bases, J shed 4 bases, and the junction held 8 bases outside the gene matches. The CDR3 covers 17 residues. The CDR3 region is CASSVGLAGAGSDTQYF. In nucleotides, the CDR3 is TGCGCCAGCAGCGTGGGACTAGCGGGAGCAGGGTCAGATACGCAGTATTTT.

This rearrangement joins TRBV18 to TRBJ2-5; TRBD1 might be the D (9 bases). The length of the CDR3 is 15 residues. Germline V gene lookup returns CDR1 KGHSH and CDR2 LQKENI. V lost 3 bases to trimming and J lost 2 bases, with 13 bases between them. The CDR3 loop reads CASSPSGTGQETQYF. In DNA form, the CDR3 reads TGTGCCAGCTCACCTAGCGGGACAGGGCAAGAGACCCAGTACTTC.

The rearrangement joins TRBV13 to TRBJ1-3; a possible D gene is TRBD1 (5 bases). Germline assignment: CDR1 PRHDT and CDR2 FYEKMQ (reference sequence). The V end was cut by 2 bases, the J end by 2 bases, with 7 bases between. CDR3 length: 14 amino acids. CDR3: CASSLRGPGNTIYF. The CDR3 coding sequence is TGTGCCAGCAGCTTACGGGGACCTGGAAACACCATATATTTT.